These 22 T cell receptor beta chains were sequenced from one sample in a study of T-cell memory formation after mild COVID-19. TCRdb ran MiXCR on the 5' RACE reads and lists one entry per CDR3 protein. Here the sample spans about 34,000 distinct CDR3 sequences, approximately 8.3% being singletons. The sample consisted of PBMCs or a T cell subset sorted from them (not recorded which). These TCRs come from a man aged 18 to 30 who had mild COVID-19 (a few samples of this study predate the infection). Cell type and time point are not known.

This clonotype has ten or more counts. This rearrangement joins TRBV6-5 to TRBJ1-6; D is possibly TRBD1 (5 bases). Trimming pared 4 bases from V and 6 bases from J, leaving 16 bases between. Germline V gives CDR1 MNHEY, CDR2 SVGAGI. The length of the CDR3 is 16 residues. CDR3 loop: CASSSRAGSGNSPLHF. The CDR3 DNA reads TGTGCCAGCAGTTCGAGGGCAGGGTCCGGTAATTCACCCCTCCACTTT.

At least ten counts were recorded for this clonotype. The rearrangement uses TRBV7-2 and TRBJ1-2; D is uncertain. The CDR3 extends over 16 amino acids. V was shortened by 1 base and J by 0 bases, with 12 bases between the two germline ends. From germline, CDR1 is SGHTA and CDR2 FQGNSA. CDR3 loop: CASSLVREHANYGYTF. In nucleotides, the CDR3 is TGTGCCAGCAGCTTAGTCAGAGAACACGCTAACTATGGCTACACCTTC.

This clonotype was picked up many times. This chain uses TRBV5-1 with TRBJ2-6; D unclear. Trimming removed 1 base from V and 0 bases from J, with 2 bases in between. The germline gives CDR1 SGHRS, CDR2 YFSETQ. The CDR3 extends over 14 amino acids. The CDR3 reads CASSLYSGANVLTF. The CDR3 nucleotides are TGCGCCAGCAGCTTGTACTCTGGGGCCAACGTCCTGACTTTC.

The table lists this clonotype with many counts. The genes are TRBV7-2 and TRBJ2-7, with a tentative D call TRBD1 (6 bases). This CDR3 is 13 amino acids long. The V end lost 3 bases, the J end lost 3 bases, and 9 bases lay between the germline ends. Germline lookup yields CDR1 SGHTA and CDR2 FQGNSA. For the CDR3, the DNA is TGTGCCAGCAGCTTTACAGGGTACTACGAGCAGTACGTC. Translation gives CASSFTGYYEQYV.

The V call is TRBV7-2, the J call TRBJ2-3, with 13 nucleotides matching TRBD2. CDR1 SGHTA and CDR2 FQGNSA come from the germline V gene. The CDR3 covers 18 residues. V dropped 1 base and J dropped 2; count of bases not matched to a gene: 6. This CDR3 reads CASSLDSGLAGDTDTQYF. In DNA form, the CDR3 reads TGTGCCAGCAGCTTAGACTCCGGACTAGCGGGGGACACAGATACGCAGTATTTT.

This clonotype was seen a few times. The V gene is TRBV11-1, the J gene TRBJ1-6; D possibly corresponds to TRBD1 (5 bases). The V and J ends lost 6 bases and 7 bases respectively, with 19 bases between them. Looked up from germline, CDR1 is SGHAT and CDR2 is FQDESV (reference sequence). CDR3 size: 16 residues. The CDR3 here is CASSPDLGRVNSPLHF. CDR3 coding DNA: TGTGCCAGCAGTCCGGATCTTGGCAGGGTGAATTCACCCCTCCACTTT.

This clonotype was counted at least ten times. The rearrangement links TRBV20-1 to TRBJ1-1; D ambiguous. V was pared by 6 bases and J by 5 bases, with 13 bases between. This CDR3 comprises 12 residues. CDR1 is DFQATT and CDR2 is SNEGSKA in the germline V gene (reference sequence). CDR3 sequence: CSACLIGTEAFF. The CDR3 DNA reads TGCAGTGCATGCTTGATAGGGACTGAAGCTTTCTTT.

There are many counts of this clonotype. The chain couples TRBV12-3 or TRBV12-4 to TRBJ1-6; tentatively, D is TRBD1 (6 bases). The CDR3 is 13 residues long. V was clipped by 5 bases and J by 8 bases, with 10 bases between them. CDR3 loop: CASSRNRDSPLHF. As DNA, the CDR3 is TGTGCCAGCAGTCGCAACAGGGATTCACCCCTCCACTTT.

In this sample, this clonotype turned up many times. The chain couples TRBV12-3 or TRBV12-4 to TRBJ2-5; the D call may be TRBD1 or TRBD2 (5 bases each). V dropped 5 bases and J dropped 7 bases, with 17 bases sitting between them. The CDR3 consists of 14 residues. The CDR3 DNA is TGTGCCAGCAGTCCCCCCGGGACGGGAAGGACCCAGTACTTC. It codes for CASSPPGTGRTQYF.

This clonotype was seen many times. The CDR3 nucleotides are TGTGCCAGCAGCTTAAATCCAACAGGGTTCGCTAACTATGGCTACACCTTC. As protein: CASSLNPTGFANYGYTF. The V call is TRBV7-2, the J call TRBJ1-2; D possibly corresponds to TRBD1 (6 bases). In germline, CDR1 is SGHTA, CDR2 FQGNSA. V was shortened by 2 bases and J by 0 bases, with 16 bases between the two germline ends. The CDR3 runs to 17 residues.

This clonotype was found a few times. The CDR3, as DNA: TGTGCCAGCAGCCGACTAGCGGGGGTGAACACCGGGGAGCTGTTTTTT. It codes for CASSRLAGVNTGELFF. V is TRBV5-4 and J is TRBJ2-2, with 12 positions matching TRBD2. Germline V gives CDR1 SGHNT, CDR2 YYREEE (reference sequence). The CDR3 totals 16 residues. Trimming took 4 bases from V and 1 from J; bases not matched to a gene: 2. The full variable domain, rest sourced from reference TRBV5-4 and TRBJ2-2, is ETGVTQSPTHLIKTRGQQVTLRCSSQSGHNTVSWYQQALGQGPQFIFQYYREEENGRGNFPPRFSGLQFPNYSSELNVNALELDDSALYLCASSRLAGVNTGELFFGEGSRLTVL.

This clonotype was detected many times. The chain has TRBV12-3 or TRBV12-4 and TRBJ2-1; 9 positions agree with TRBD2. After removal of 7 bases from V and 6 bases from J, the junction contained 7 bases not matched to a gene. CDR3 size: 14 residues. The CDR3 region is CASKVASGVNEQFF. Here the CDR3 DNA reads TGTGCCAGCAAAGTCGCTAGCGGGGTCAATGAGCAGTTCTTC.

The sample holds a few counts of this clonotype. The rearrangement uses TRBV3-1 and TRBJ2-3; TRBD1 is a possible D gene (5 bases). Germline loops: CDR1 LGHDT, CDR2 YNNKEL (reference sequence). V shed 6 bases and J shed 0 bases, with 10 bases lying between them. CDR3 length: 14 amino acids. The CDR3 sequence is CASRLTASTDTQYF. The CDR3 DNA reads TGTGCCAGCAGGCTGACAGCTAGCACAGATACGCAGTATTTT.

This clonotype was counted many times. The V and J genes are TRBV7-2 and TRBJ2-5; 10 nucleotides align to TRBD2. Germline-derived CDR1 and CDR2 are SGHTA and FQGNSA. The junction had 5 bases not matched to a gene; V was cut back by 5 bases and J by 2 bases. The CDR3 loop spans 15 amino acids. In nucleotides, the CDR3 is TGTGCCAGCAGCGCTACTAGCGGGGTTCAAGAGACCCAGTACTTC. Protein product: CASSATSGVQETQYF.

This clonotype was counted many times. The CDR3 loop is CASSQAGSGNTIYF. The CDR3 nucleotides read TGCGCCAGCAGCCAAGCGGGCTCTGGAAACACCATATATTTT. The chain has TRBV4-1 and TRBJ1-3; D not certain. Germline-derived CDR1 and CDR2 are MGHRA and YSYEKL. V gave up 1 base and J gave up 0 bases, with 4 bases separating them. The CDR3 has 14 amino acids.

This clonotype was found many times. The chain is built from TRBV7-2 and TRBJ2-3, with a weak D call TRBD2 (5 bases). Trimming took 5 bases from V and 3 from J, leaving 18 bases between them. CDR3 length: 16 residues. Germline assignment: CDR1 SGHTA and CDR2 FQGNSA. CDR3 bases: TGTGCCAGCAGCCCCCGTGGAGGCACCGGGACAGATACGCAGTATTTT. It specifies CASSPRGGTGTDTQYF.

This clonotype has a handful of counts. The chain couples TRBV28 to TRBJ1-5; 9 bases align to TRBD1. There are 15 residues in the CDR3. V gave up 7 bases and J gave up 6 bases; unmatched junction bases: 10. Germline assignment: CDR1 MDHEN and CDR2 SYDVKM. CDR3 DNA: TGTGCCAGCACCACTACAGGGGGCGGATTTCAGCCCCAGCATTTT. It translates to CASTTTGGGFQPQHF. Complete variable domain (other parts from reference TRBV28 and TRBJ1-5): DVKVTQSSRYLVKRTGEKVFLECVQDMDHENMFWYRQDPGLGLRLIYFSYDVKMKEKGDIPEGYSVSREKKERFSLILESASTNQTSMYLCASTTTGGGFQPQHFGDGTRLSIL.

Only a few counts were recorded for this clonotype. This chain uses TRBV10-3 with TRBJ2-1, with TRBD2 matching over 10 bases. The CDR3 length is 15 residues. The trim removed 11 bases at V and 6 bases at J, leaving 13 bases unmatched. Germline CDR1 ENHRY, CDR2 SYGVKD. The CDR3 loop is CAAKSLAGALNEQFF. The CDR3 bases are TGTGCCGCTAAGTCGCTAGCGGGGGCGCTCAATGAGCAGTTCTTC.

This clonotype was observed at least ten times. The rearrangement links TRBV20-1 to TRBJ2-4; D gene ambiguous. The CDR3 extends over 14 amino acids. CDR1 and CDR2 from the germline V gene are DFQATT and SNEGSKA (reference sequence). V lost 8 bases and J lost 0, with 14 bases in between. DNA for the CDR3: TGCAGTACCCCTCCAGGCATAGCCAAAAACATTCAGTACTTC. Amino acids: CSTPPGIAKNIQYF.

This clonotype was detected ten times or more. This sequence joins TRBV6-6 and TRBJ2-5, with D perhaps matching TRBD2 (6 bases). The CDR3 has 15 amino acids. With 4 bases removed from V and 4 bases from J, the gap between germline ends came to 16 bases. Germline V CDR1 and CDR2: MNHNY, SVGAGI (reference sequence). The CDR3 is CASSFAAGSGETQYF. For the CDR3, the DNA is TGTGCCAGCAGTTTCGCGGCGGGGAGCGGAGAGACCCAGTACTTC.

This clonotype is labeled as medium-sized. One end of the junction is discordant with germline, which a read error may explain. The V call is TRBV7-9, the J call TRBJ2-7; TRBD1 agrees at 7 bases. Germline CDR1 SEHNR, CDR2 FQNEAQ (reference sequence). This CDR3 is 14 amino acids long. The CDR3 DNA reads TGTGCCAGCAGCTCAATTTACCCCACAGGGGAATCTAGCTTC. This translates into CASSSIYPTGESSF.

This clonotype was observed many times. The V call is TRBV12-3 or TRBV12-4, the J call TRBJ1-1; the match to TRBD1 covers 7 bases. This CDR3 contains 17 residues. The J segment lost 3 bases and the V segment lost 6 bases, leaving 16 bases of the junction unmatched. DNA of the CDR3: TGTGCCAGCAGCCAACATACCAACAGGGGACGAGACACTGAAGCTTTCTTT. Translating gives CASSQHTNRGRDTEAFF.